The 20 T cell receptor beta chains listed next were all sequenced from one sample in a study of blood T cell repertoires in COVID-19 (dated by TCRdb to 2019 to 2021). Preparation of the library involved the immunoSEQ multiplex PCR assay. TCRdb took this table from immuneACCESS and kept in-frame rearrangements with V and J called. Such tables lack part of the clones; where checked against another copy, unresolved V genes explain under half of the gap, and the rest is unexplained. The sample yields about 300,000 clones; around 85% were counted once. The top ten clonotypes cover over 1.5% of the sample. The material sequenced was PBMCs or T cells enriched from blood (not recorded which). These receptor sequences come from a woman in her 30s who had been exposed to COVID-19.

The rearrangement uses TRBV15 and TRBJ1-5, with D perhaps TRBD1 (6 bases). The CDR3 length is 17 residues. CDR1 is LNHNV and CDR2 is YYDKDF in the germline V gene (reference sequence). V was shortened by 0 bases and J by 2 bases, with 14 bases between the two germline ends. The CDR3 DNA follows: TGTGCCACCAGCAGAGATAGGTGGGGGCTCGGCAATCAGCCCCAGCATTTT. It is translated as CATSRDRWGLGNQPQHF.

The V and J genes are TRBV4-1 and TRBJ1-3; weak D call: TRBD1 (5 bases). Per the germline V gene, CDR1 is MGHRA and CDR2 is YSYEKL. The CDR3 contains 18 residues. Trimming pared 0 bases from V and 0 bases from J, leaving 15 bases between. DNA for the CDR3: TGCGCCAGCAGCCAAGAGGGATATGGGGGGGTCTCTGGAAACACCATATATTTT. It specifies CASSQEGYGGVSGNTIYF.

The chain recombines TRBV4-3 with TRBJ1-1; D is possibly TRBD1 (5 bases). Germline V gene data show CDR1 as LGHNA and CDR2 as YSLEER. The CDR3 sequence is 16 residues long. Between the trimmed V and J ends, which lost 0 bases and 1 base, there was a span of 12 bases. The CDR3: CASSQDSTVTNTEAFF. The CDR3 DNA reads TGCGCCAGCAGCCAAGATTCGACAGTTACGAACACTGAAGCTTTCTTT.

The V gene is TRBV7-6, the J gene TRBJ2-7, with TRBD2 identical over 13 bases. The CDR3 runs 15 residues. Trimming cost V 5 bases and J 5 bases; bases outside gene matches: 6. Germline loops: CDR1 SGHVS, CDR2 FNYEAQ. The CDR3 loop reads CASSDGTSGIHEQYF. DNA for the CDR3: TGTGCCAGCAGCGACGGGACTAGCGGGATCCACGAGCAGTACTTC.

The chain links TRBV4-3 to TRBJ2-2; tentative D call: TRBD2 (6 bases). V lost 0 bases and J 6 bases, leaving 8 bases between the germline ends. In germline, CDR1 is LGHNA, CDR2 YSLEER. The CDR3 is 14 amino acids. The CDR3 loop reads CASSQDRGSGELFF. In nucleotides, the CDR3 is TGCGCCAGCAGCCAAGATCGGGGGTCCGGGGAGCTGTTTTTT.

The chain combines TRBV19 with TRBJ1-2; 7 bases map to TRBD1. Looked up from germline, CDR1 is LNHDA and CDR2 is SQIVND (reference sequence). There are 15 residues in the CDR3. V shed 3 bases, J shed 2 bases, and the junction held 6 bases outside the gene matches. The CDR3 spells CASSILDRENYGYTF. Written as DNA, the CDR3 is TGTGCCAGTAGTATTCTAGACAGGGAAAACTATGGCTACACCTTC.

In its sample, this clone was seen a few times. The chain employs TRBV7-9 and TRBJ1-2; 9 nucleotides line up with TRBD1. Germline assignment: CDR1 SEHNR and CDR2 FQNEAQ (reference sequence). This CDR3 spans 16 amino acids. J lost 3 bases, V lost 1 base, and 6 bases had no gene match. The CDR3: CASSLGQGQGYYGYTF. DNA for the CDR3: TGTGCCAGCAGCTTAGGCCAAGGACAGGGGTACTATGGCTACACCTTC.

The chain has TRBV28 and TRBJ2-7; no reliable D call. Germline V lookup: CDR1 MDHEN, CDR2 SYDVKM. This CDR3 contains 11 residues. The ends were cut back, 3 bases at V and 9 bases at J, with 9 bases in the middle. The CDR3 loop is CASSFGSGQYF. CDR3 DNA: TGTGCCAGCAGTTTCGGATCGGGGCAGTACTTC.

The chain couples TRBV20-1 to TRBJ2-1; D is uncertain. Germline CDR1 reads DFQATT; CDR2 reads SNEGSKA (reference sequence). The V and J ends lost 6 bases and 3 bases respectively, with 6 bases between them. The CDR3 covers 11 residues. The CDR3 DNA reads TGCAGTGCCCCCATCTACAATGAGCAGTTCTTC. This codes for CSAPIYNEQFF.

This clone has just a few counts. The chain couples TRBV28 to TRBJ1-3, with D maybe TRBD1 (5 bases). The CDR3 length is 14 residues. Germline loops: CDR1 MDHEN, CDR2 SYDVKM. V was cut by 2 bases and J by 2 bases, with 7 bases left in between. The CDR3 is CASSLEQAGNTIYF. CDR3 sequence (DNA): TGTGCCAGCAGTTTAGAACAGGCTGGAAACACCATATATTTT.

The rearrangement uses TRBV19 and TRBJ2-1; TRBD2 matches at 8 bases. Losses at the gene ends were 5 bases for V and 8 bases for J; bases not matched to a gene: 11. From germline, CDR1 is LNHDA and CDR2 SQIVND (reference sequence). This CDR3 is built from 15 residues. The CDR3 bases are TGTGCCAGTAGTGGGGCTAGCGGGTATTCGCATGAGCAGTTCTTC. It yields the protein CASSGASGYSHEQFF.

The rearrangement uses TRBV6-4 and TRBJ1-2; D remains unclear. V was clipped by 0 bases and J by 8 bases, with 13 bases between them. The CDR3 spans 14 residues. In germline, CDR1 is MRHNA, CDR2 SNTAGT. The CDR3 is CASSDSGREEGYTF. DNA of the CDR3: TGTGCCAGCAGTGACTCGGGGAGGGAAGAGGGCTACACCTTC.

The chain uses TRBV7-2 and TRBJ2-7, with 13 bases matching TRBD2. The V segment lost 1 base and the J segment 5 bases; nucleotides outside the gene matches: 5. The length of the CDR3 is 16 residues. The V gene's germline CDR1 is SGHTA and CDR2 FQGNSA. The CDR3 sequence is CASSLELAGGTNEQYF. CDR3 sequence (DNA): TGTGCCAGCAGCTTAGAACTAGCGGGAGGGACCAACGAGCAGTACTTC. The full variable domain, in which reference TRBV7-2 and TRBJ2-7 provide the parts outside the CDR3, is GAGVSQSPSNKVTEKGKDVELRCDPISGHTALYWYRQSLGQGLEFLIYFQGNSAPDKSGLPSDRFSAERTGGSVSTLTIQRTQQEDSAVYLCASSLELAGGTNEQYFGPGTRLTVT.

This chain uses TRBV6-5 with TRBJ1-2, with D maybe TRBD1 (5 bases). Germline CDR1 MNHEY, CDR2 SVGAGI. The CDR3 extends over 11 amino acids. V was pared by 6 bases and J by 5 bases, with 7 bases between. The CDR3 loop is CASSDRYGYTF. CDR3 nucleotides: TGTGCCAGCAGCGACAGATATGGCTACACCTTC.

The chain couples TRBV4-2 to TRBJ1-2, with TRBD1 identical over 7 bases. V shed 5 bases, J shed 4 bases, and the junction held 10 bases outside the gene matches. This CDR3 contains 15 residues. CDR1 is LGHNA and CDR2 is YNFKEQ in the germline V gene. This CDR3 is CASSNDGQALYGYTF. The CDR3 DNA follows: TGTGCCAGCAGCAACGACGGACAGGCCCTCTATGGCTACACCTTC.

The genes are TRBV20-1 and TRBJ2-3; a possible D gene is TRBD1 (7 bases). V lost 3 bases, J lost 1 base, and 14 bases lay in between. From germline, CDR1 is DFQATT and CDR2 SNEGSKA (reference sequence). CDR3 length equals 15 residues. The CDR3 region is CSASPPGGRTDTQYF. In DNA, the CDR3 is TGCAGTGCTAGTCCACCAGGGGGGCGCACAGATACGCAGTATTTT.

This chain joins TRBV5-6 and TRBJ2-7; 8 bases are shared with TRBD1. This CDR3 is built from 15 residues. In germline, CDR1 is SGHDT, CDR2 YYEEEE. V trimming: 4 bases; J trimming: 6 bases; junction bases outside the gene matches: 12. DNA for the CDR3: TGTGCCAGCAGCCCTCGAGGACAGGGAGCGCTCGAGCAGTACTTC. Translation: CASSPRGQGALEQYF.

The chain uses TRBV7-2 and TRBJ2-1, with 10 positions matching TRBD2. The CDR3 consists of 15 residues. Trimming removed 3 bases from V and 6 bases from J; junction bases left unmatched: 5. The germline gives CDR1 SGHTA, CDR2 FQGNSA. The CDR3 here is CASSFGTSEVNEQFF. CDR3 bases: TGTGCCAGCAGCTTCGGGACTAGCGAAGTCAATGAGCAGTTCTTC.

The chain joins TRBV4-1 to TRBJ2-1, with 11 nucleotides matching TRBD2. In germline, CDR1 is MGHRA, CDR2 YSYEKL. CDR3 length equals 17 residues. With V trimmed by 1 base and J by 4 bases, 6 bases remained unmatched. CDR3 sequence reads: CASSQVIAGGTYNEQFF. For the CDR3, the DNA is TGCGCCAGCAGCCAAGTTATAGCGGGGGGGACTTACAATGAGCAGTTCTTC.

CDR3 nucleotides: TGTGCCAGTAGTCATAGGGACAGCAGAAAGTTCAACTATGGCTACACCTTC. Its protein is CASSHRDSRKFNYGYTF. J is TRBJ1-2 and V is TRBV19; 7 nucleotides agree with TRBD1. The CDR3 consists of 17 residues. Germline-derived CDR1 and CDR2 are LNHDA and SQIVND (reference sequence). J was trimmed by 2 bases and V by 5 bases; bases with no gene match: 14.